These T cell receptor beta chains were read from a single sample in a study of Ad26.COV2.S vaccination and SARS-CoV-2 variants. Repertoires were generated with immunoSEQ multiplex PCR, while TCRdb's copy carries only in-frame clones and drops some. The profile shows under 550,000 clones, 75% to 95% of them singletons. The sample was peripheral blood, taken in a trial of Ad26.COV2.S vaccine versus placebo. The receptors come from a person between 18 and 65 years old who received the Ad26.COV2.S COVID-19 vaccine or a placebo. CDR3s include the opening cysteine and the closing phenylalanine or tryptophan. The order of the fields is clone size, J gene, D gene, V gene, CDR3 length, CDR3 DNA, CDR3 protein. A D gene is named only where the DNA matches it firmly. For some rows the clone size is stated as once, few or many, or as a class when expanded; others skip it.

clone_size: NA; j_call: TRBJ2-3; d_call: NA; v_call: TRBV1; cdr3_length: 17; cdr3_nt: TGCACCAGCAGCCAAGACCGGGACACCTCTAGCACAGATACGCAGTATTTT; cdr3_aa: CTSSQDRDTSSTDTQYF
clone_size: NA; j_call: TRBJ2-7; d_call: NA; v_call: TRBV15; cdr3_length: 13; cdr3_nt: TGTGCCACCAGCAGGCGACTGGAGGACGAGCAGTACTTC; cdr3_aa: CATSRRLEDEQYF
clone_size: NA; j_call: TRBJ2-3; d_call: TRBD2; v_call: TRBV6-5; cdr3_length: 14; cdr3_nt: TGTGCCAGCAAACCTAGCGGTAACACAGATACGCAGTATTTT; cdr3_aa: CASKPSGNTDTQYF
clone_size: NA; j_call: TRBJ1-3; d_call: NA; v_call: TRBV12-3/TRBV12-4; cdr3_length: 13; cdr3_nt: TGTGCCAGCAGTAGAGGAGGGCAGGACACCATATATTTT; cdr3_aa: CASSRGGQDTIYF
clone_size: NA; j_call: TRBJ2-2; d_call: TRBD2; v_call: TRBV30; cdr3_length: 15; cdr3_nt: TGTGCCTGGAGTATGCTAGCGGGTTCCACCGGGGAGCTGTTTTTT; cdr3_aa: CAWSMLAGSTGELFF
clone_size: many; j_call: TRBJ2-7; d_call: NA; v_call: TRBV7-8; cdr3_length: 11; cdr3_nt: TGTGCCAGCAGCAAAGCCTACGAGCAGTACTTC; cdr3_aa: CASSKAYEQYF
clone_size: NA; j_call: TRBJ1-6; d_call: TRBD1; v_call: TRBV27; cdr3_length: 15; cdr3_nt: TGTGCCAGCAGGGGGGCAGGACAGGGAAATTCACCCCTCCACTTT; cdr3_aa: CASRGAGQGNSPLHF
clone_size: NA; j_call: TRBJ2-1; d_call: TRBD2; v_call: TRBV5-1; cdr3_length: 17; cdr3_nt: TGCGCCAGCAGCCCGGGACTAGCGGGAAGGGTATACAATGAGCAGTTCTTC; cdr3_aa: CASSPGLAGRVYNEQFF
clone_size: few; j_call: TRBJ2-7; d_call: TRBD1; v_call: TRBV6-5; cdr3_length: 14; cdr3_nt: TGTGCCAGCAGTTCTGGACAGGGCCTTTACGAGCAGTACTTC; cdr3_aa: CASSSGQGLYEQYF
clone_size: few; j_call: TRBJ1-6; d_call: NA; v_call: TRBV2; cdr3_length: 14; cdr3_nt: TGTGCCAGCAGTGAGCGGTGGCCAAATTCACCCCTCCACTTT; cdr3_aa: CASSERWPNSPLHF
clone_size: NA; j_call: TRBJ1-3; d_call: NA; v_call: TRBV7-2; cdr3_length: 14; cdr3_nt: TGTGCCAGCAGCTTGTCACTTATCGGAAACACCATATATTTT; cdr3_aa: CASSLSLIGNTIYF
clone_size: NA; j_call: TRBJ1-4; d_call: NA; v_call: TRBV7-9; cdr3_length: 15; cdr3_nt: TGTGCCAGCAGCTTGAACGTTGCAACTAATGAAAAACTGTTTTTT; cdr3_aa: CASSLNVATNEKLFF
clone_size: NA; j_call: TRBJ2-1; d_call: TRBD2; v_call: TRBV6-1; cdr3_length: 19; cdr3_nt: TGTGCCAGCAGTGGGGTCGGGACTAGCGGAAAGTTCTCCTACAATGAGCAGTTCTTC; cdr3_aa: CASSGVGTSGKFSYNEQFF
clone_size: NA; j_call: TRBJ2-3; d_call: NA; v_call: TRBV4-1; cdr3_length: 16; cdr3_nt: TGCGCCAGCAGCCACGGGACCGGGCCTTCGACAGATACGCAGTATTTT; cdr3_aa: CASSHGTGPSTDTQYF
clone_size: NA; j_call: TRBJ2-3; d_call: TRBD2; v_call: TRBV7-9; cdr3_length: 15; cdr3_nt: TGTGCCAGCAGCTCCCCGGAACTAGCGGTGGGGGGGCAGTATTTT; cdr3_aa: CASSSPELAVGGQYF
clone_size: NA; j_call: TRBJ2-3; d_call: NA; v_call: TRBV11-2; cdr3_length: 13; cdr3_nt: TGTGCCAGCAGTCATTCGGGAGTAGATACGCAGTATTTT; cdr3_aa: CASSHSGVDTQYF
clone_size: NA; j_call: TRBJ2-2; d_call: TRBD2; v_call: TRBV28; cdr3_length: 14; cdr3_nt: TGTGCCAGCAAAAACGGGAGGGGTTCCGGGGAGCTGTTTTTT; cdr3_aa: CASKNGRGSGELFF
clone_size: NA; j_call: TRBJ2-3; d_call: TRBD2; v_call: TRBV3-1/TRBV3-2; cdr3_length: 17; cdr3_nt: TGTGCCAGCAGCCCCTACCTTCTGGGAGGGAGCACAGATACGCAGTATTTT; cdr3_aa: CASSPYLLGGSTDTQYF
clone_size: NA; j_call: TRBJ2-5; d_call: TRBD1; v_call: TRBV2; cdr3_length: 14; cdr3_nt: TGTGCCAGCAGACGGGGACAGTCCCAAGAGACCCAGTACTTC; cdr3_aa: CASRRGQSQETQYF
clone_size: NA; j_call: TRBJ1-4; d_call: TRBD1; v_call: TRBV5-1; cdr3_length: 14; cdr3_nt: TGCGCCAGCAGCTTGTGGGACAGGGGGGAAAAACTGTTTTTT; cdr3_aa: CASSLWDRGEKLFF
clone_size: NA; j_call: TRBJ1-1; d_call: NA; v_call: TRBV6-2/TRBV6-3; cdr3_length: 12; cdr3_nt: TGTGCCAGCAGCCCAGGACAGAGGGTGGCTTTCTTT; cdr3_aa: CASSPGQRVAFF
clone_size: NA; j_call: TRBJ1-2; d_call: TRBD1; v_call: TRBV5-1; cdr3_length: 17; cdr3_nt: TGCGCCAGCAGCCCAGGGACCGGGACAGGGGTGATCTATGGCTACACCTTC; cdr3_aa: CASSPGTGTGVIYGYTF
clone_size: NA; j_call: TRBJ1-5; d_call: NA; v_call: TRBV7-2; cdr3_length: 14; cdr3_nt: TGTGCCAGCAGCAGGGGCTATAGCAATCAGCCCCAGCATTTT; cdr3_aa: CASSRGYSNQPQHF
clone_size: few; j_call: TRBJ1-5; d_call: NA; v_call: TRBV6-5; cdr3_length: 14; cdr3_nt: TGTGCCAGCCGCGGACGTAGTTACAATCAGCCCCAGCATTTT; cdr3_aa: CASRGRSYNQPQHF
clone_size: NA; j_call: TRBJ2-7; d_call: NA; v_call: TRBV30; cdr3_length: 12; cdr3_nt: TGTGCCTGGAGTGCTGGACGGGACGAGCAGTACTTC; cdr3_aa: CAWSAGRDEQYF
clone_size: once; j_call: TRBJ2-5; d_call: NA; v_call: TRBV6-2/TRBV6-3; cdr3_length: 12; cdr3_nt: TGTGCCAGCAGTTACGACGGAGAGACCCAGTACTTC; cdr3_aa: CASSYDGETQYF
clone_size: NA; j_call: TRBJ2-1; d_call: NA; v_call: TRBV7-9; cdr3_length: 14; cdr3_nt: TGTGCCAGCAGCTTACATGCTACAACTAATGAGCAGTTCTTC; cdr3_aa: CASSLHATTNEQFF
clone_size: NA; j_call: TRBJ2-1; d_call: TRBD1; v_call: TRBV30; cdr3_length: 16; cdr3_nt: TGTGCCTGGAGTGGACGGGGACAGCCGCCTTACAATGAGCAGTTCTTC; cdr3_aa: CAWSGRGQPPYNEQFF
clone_size: NA; j_call: TRBJ1-4; d_call: NA; v_call: TRBV28; cdr3_length: 13; cdr3_nt: TGTGCCAGCAGGTCAGGGTTCTACGAAAAACTGTTTTTT; cdr3_aa: CASRSGFYEKLFF
clone_size: NA; j_call: TRBJ2-2; d_call: NA; v_call: TRBV6-2/TRBV6-3; cdr3_length: 12; cdr3_nt: TGTGCCAGCAGTTATTGGGGTGGGGAGCTGTTTTTT; cdr3_aa: CASSYWGGELFF